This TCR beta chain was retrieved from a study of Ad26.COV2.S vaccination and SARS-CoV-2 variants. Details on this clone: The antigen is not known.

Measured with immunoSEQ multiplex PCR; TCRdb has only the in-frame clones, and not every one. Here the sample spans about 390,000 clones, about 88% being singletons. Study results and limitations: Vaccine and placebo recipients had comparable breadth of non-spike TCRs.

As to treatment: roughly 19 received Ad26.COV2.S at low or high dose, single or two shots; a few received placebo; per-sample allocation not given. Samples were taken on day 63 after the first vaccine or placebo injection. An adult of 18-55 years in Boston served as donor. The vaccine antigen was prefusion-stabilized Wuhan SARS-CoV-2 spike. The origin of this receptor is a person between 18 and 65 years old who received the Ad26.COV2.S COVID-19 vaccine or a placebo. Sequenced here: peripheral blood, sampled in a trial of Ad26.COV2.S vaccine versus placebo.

The CDR3 protein is CATHPGLATGELFF. CDR3 bases: TGTGCCACCCACCCGGGACTAGCTACCGGGGAGCTGTTTTTT. The genes are TRBV15 and TRBJ2-2, with 9 bases fitting TRBD2. V lost 8 bases and J lost 5; bases outside the gene matches: 6. CDR3 length equals 14 residues. CDR1 and CDR2 from the germline V gene are LNHNV and YYDKDF (reference sequence).